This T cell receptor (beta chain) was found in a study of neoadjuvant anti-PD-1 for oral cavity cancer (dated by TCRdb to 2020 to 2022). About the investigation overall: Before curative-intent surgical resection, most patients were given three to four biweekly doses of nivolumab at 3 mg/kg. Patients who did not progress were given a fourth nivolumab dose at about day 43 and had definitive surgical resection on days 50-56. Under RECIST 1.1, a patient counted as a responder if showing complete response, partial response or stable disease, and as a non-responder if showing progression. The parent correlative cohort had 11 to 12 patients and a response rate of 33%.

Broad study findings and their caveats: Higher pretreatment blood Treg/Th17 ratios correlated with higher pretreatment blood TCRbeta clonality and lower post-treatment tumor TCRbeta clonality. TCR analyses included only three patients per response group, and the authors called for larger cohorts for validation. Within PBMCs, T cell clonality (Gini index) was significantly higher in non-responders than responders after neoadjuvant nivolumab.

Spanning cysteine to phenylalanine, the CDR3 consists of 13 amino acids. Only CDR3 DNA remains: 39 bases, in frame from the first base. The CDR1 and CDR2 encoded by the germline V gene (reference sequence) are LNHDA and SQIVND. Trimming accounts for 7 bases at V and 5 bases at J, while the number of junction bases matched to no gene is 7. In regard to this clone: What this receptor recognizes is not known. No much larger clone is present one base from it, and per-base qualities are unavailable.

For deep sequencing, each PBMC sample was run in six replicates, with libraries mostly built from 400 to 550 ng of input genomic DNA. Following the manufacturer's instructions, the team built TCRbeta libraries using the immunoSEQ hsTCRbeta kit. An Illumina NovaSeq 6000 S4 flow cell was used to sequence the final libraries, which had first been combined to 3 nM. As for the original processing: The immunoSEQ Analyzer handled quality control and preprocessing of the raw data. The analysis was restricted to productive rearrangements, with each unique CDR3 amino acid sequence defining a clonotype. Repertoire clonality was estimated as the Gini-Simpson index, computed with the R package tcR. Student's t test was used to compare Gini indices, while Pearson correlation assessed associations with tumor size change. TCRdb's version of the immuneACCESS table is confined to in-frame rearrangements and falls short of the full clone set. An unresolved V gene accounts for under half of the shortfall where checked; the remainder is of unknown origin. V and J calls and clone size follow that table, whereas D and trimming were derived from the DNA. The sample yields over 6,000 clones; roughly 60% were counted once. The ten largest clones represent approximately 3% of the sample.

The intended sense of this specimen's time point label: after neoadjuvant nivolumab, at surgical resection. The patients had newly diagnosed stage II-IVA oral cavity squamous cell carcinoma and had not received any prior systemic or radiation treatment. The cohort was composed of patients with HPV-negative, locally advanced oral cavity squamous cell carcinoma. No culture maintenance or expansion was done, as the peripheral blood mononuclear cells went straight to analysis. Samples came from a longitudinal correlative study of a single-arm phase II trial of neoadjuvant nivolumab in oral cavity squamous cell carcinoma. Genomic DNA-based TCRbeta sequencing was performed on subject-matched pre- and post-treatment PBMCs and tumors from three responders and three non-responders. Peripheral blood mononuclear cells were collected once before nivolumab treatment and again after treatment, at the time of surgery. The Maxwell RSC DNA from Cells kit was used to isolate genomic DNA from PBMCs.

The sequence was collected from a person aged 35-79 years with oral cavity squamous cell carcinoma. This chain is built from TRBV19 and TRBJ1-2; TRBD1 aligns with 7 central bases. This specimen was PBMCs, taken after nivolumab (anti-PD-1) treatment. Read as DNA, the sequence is TGTGCCAGTAAGGGGGCAGCTTGGTATGGCTACACCTTC. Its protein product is CASKGAAWYGYTF.